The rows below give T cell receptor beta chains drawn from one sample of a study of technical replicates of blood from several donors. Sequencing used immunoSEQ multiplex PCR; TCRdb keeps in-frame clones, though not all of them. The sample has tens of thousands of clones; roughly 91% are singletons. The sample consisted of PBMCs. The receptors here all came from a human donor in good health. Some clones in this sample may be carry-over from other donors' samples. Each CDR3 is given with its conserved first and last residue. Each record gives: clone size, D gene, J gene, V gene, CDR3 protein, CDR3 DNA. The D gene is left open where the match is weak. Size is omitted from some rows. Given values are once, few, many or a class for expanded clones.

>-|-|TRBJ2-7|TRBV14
CASSQDNSEYEQYF
TGTGCCAGCAGCCAAGACAACAGTGAGTACGAGCAGTACTTC
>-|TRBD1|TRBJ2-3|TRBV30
CAWSPANRGTQYF
TGTGCCTGGAGTCCTGCCAACAGGGGAACGCAGTATTTT
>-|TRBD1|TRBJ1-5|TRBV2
CASSPGQGAQQPQHF
TGTGCCAGCAGTCCGGGACAGGGGGCGCAGCAGCCCCAGCATTTT
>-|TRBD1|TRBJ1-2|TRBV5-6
CASSLNRGLGYTF
TGTGCCAGCAGCTTAAACAGGGGGCTGGGCTACACCTTC
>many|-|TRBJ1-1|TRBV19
CASRGTVNTEAFF
TGTGCCAGTCGGGGGACCGTGAACACTGAAGCTTTCTTT
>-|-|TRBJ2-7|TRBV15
CATSRGASGIYEQYF
TGTGCCACCAGCAGGGGGGCTAGCGGAATCTACGAGCAGTACTTC
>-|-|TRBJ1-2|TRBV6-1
CASSQIDTNYGYTF
TGTGCCAGCTCTCAGATTGACACTAACTATGGCTACACCTTC
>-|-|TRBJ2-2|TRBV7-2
CASSTGSWGRTGELFF
TGTGCCAGCAGCACAGGGAGCTGGGGCCGGACCGGGGAGCTGTTTTTT
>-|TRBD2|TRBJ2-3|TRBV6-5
CASSYSRLAETDTQYF
TGTGCCAGCAGTTACTCTCGACTAGCGGAAACAGATACGCAGTATTTT
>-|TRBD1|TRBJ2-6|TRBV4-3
CASSPRDRGPLSGANVLTF
TGCGCCAGCAGCCCAAGGGACAGGGGGCCTTTGTCTGGGGCCAACGTCCTGACTTTC
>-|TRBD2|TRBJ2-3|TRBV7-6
CASSPEIAGVGDTQYF
TGTGCCAGCAGCCCCGAGATAGCGGGGGTGGGGGATACGCAGTATTTT
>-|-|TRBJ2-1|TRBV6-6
CASSVQRAAYNEQFF
TGTGCCAGCAGTGTCCAGCGGGCCGCCTACAATGAGCAGTTCTTC
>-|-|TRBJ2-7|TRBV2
CASSGPHGRAPYEQYF
TGTGCCAGCAGTGGACCCCATGGGCGGGCTCCCTACGAGCAGTACTTC
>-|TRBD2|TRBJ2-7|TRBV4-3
CASSQDRGLADYEQYF
TGCGCCAGCAGCCAAGATAGAGGACTAGCGGACTACGAGCAGTACTTC
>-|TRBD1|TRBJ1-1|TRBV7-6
CASSTEGYRGLTEAFF
TGTGCCAGCAGCACAGAAGGCTACAGGGGATTGACTGAAGCTTTCTTT
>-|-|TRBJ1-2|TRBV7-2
CASSLIGSGSEGGYTF
TGTGCCAGCAGCTTAATTGGTAGTGGGAGCGAAGGCGGCTACACCTTC
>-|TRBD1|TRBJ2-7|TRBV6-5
CASSLTGQGNSEQYF
TGTGCCAGCAGCCTGACGGGACAGGGTAATTCCGAGCAGTACTTC
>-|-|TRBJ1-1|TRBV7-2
CASSRPGPTEAFF
TGTGCCAGCAGCCGTCCAGGGCCCACTGAAGCTTTCTTT
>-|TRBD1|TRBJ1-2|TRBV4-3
CASAQGVKAGYGYTF
TGCGCCAGCGCCCAGGGGGTAAAAGCCGGCTATGGCTACACCTTC
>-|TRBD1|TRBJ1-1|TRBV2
CASTRTGGSQGTEAFF
TGTGCCAGCACTCGGACAGGGGGTAGTCAGGGCACTGAAGCTTTCTTT
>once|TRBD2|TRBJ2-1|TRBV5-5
CASSSRTSGSSYNEQFF
TGTGCCAGCAGCTCCAGGACTAGCGGGAGCTCCTACAATGAGCAGTTCTTC
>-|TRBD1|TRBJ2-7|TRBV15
CATSTLGQGAREQYF
TGTGCCACCAGCACCCTGGGACAGGGGGCTCGGGAGCAGTACTTC